These T cell receptor beta chains were read from a single sample in a study of blood T cell repertoires in COVID-19. Sequencing was performed with immunoSEQ multiplex PCR; in TCRdb, only in-frame clones are kept and a portion is missing. The sample lists a few hundred thousand clones, roughly nine tenths occurring once. Sequenced material: PBMCs or T cells enriched from blood (not recorded which). These receptors were taken from a woman aged 55-70 years who had recovered from COVID-19. Each CDR3 is given with its conserved first and last residue. The D gene is left open where the match is weak. Some rows mark clone size as missing; the rest say once, few, many or name a class of expanded clone.

clone_size	d_call	v_call	j_call	cdr3_nt	cdr3_aa
NA	NA	TRBV24-1	TRBJ2-2	TGTGCCACCAGTGCTGGGCCGAACACCGGGGAGCTGTTTTTT	CATSAGPNTGELFF
NA	TRBD2	TRBV19	TRBJ2-7	TGTGCCAGTAGCCTTAGCGGGGGAATCTCCTACGAGCAGTACTTC	CASSLSGGISYEQYF
NA	NA	TRBV4-1	TRBJ1-5	TGCGCCAGCAGCCAAGATCTGGCCCGATATCAGCCCCAGCATTTT	CASSQDLARYQPQHF
NA	NA	TRBV11-3	TRBJ1-1	TGTGCCAGCAGCCTTACAGGGAACACTGAAGCTTTCTTT	CASSLTGNTEAFF
NA	TRBD2	TRBV20-1	TRBJ2-2	TGCAGTGCTAGTCCCGGGACTAGCGGGACTTACACCGGGGAGCTGTTTTTT	CSASPGTSGTYTGELFF
NA	NA	TRBV11-2	TRBJ2-1	TGTGCCAGCAGCTTAGCGGGGTGGGTGGGGAATGAGCAGTTCTTC	CASSLAGWVGNEQFF
NA	NA	TRBV28	TRBJ1-1	TGTGCCAGCAGTCCCGGGACAACCATCACTGAAGCTTTCTTT	CASSPGTTITEAFF
NA	TRBD1	TRBV11-3	TRBJ1-6	TGTGCCAGCAGGCGGGACAGCTATAATTCACCCCTCCACTTT	CASRRDSYNSPLHF
NA	TRBD1	TRBV6-5	TRBJ2-7	TGTGCCAGCAGTTACTCGGAAAGGGGGCTAAGGGAGCAGTACTTC	CASSYSERGLREQYF
once	NA	TRBV7-9	TRBJ1-3	TGTGCCAGCAGCCCCAGACAATTGACAGGCGTACGCTCTGGAAACACCATATATTTT	CASSPRQLTGVRSGNTIYF
NA	TRBD1	TRBV11-3	TRBJ1-4	TGTGCCAGCAGGCTATCCGGGACAGGGGATGGAAAACTGTTTTTT	CASRLSGTGDGKLFF
NA	NA	TRBV3-1/TRBV3-2	TRBJ2-1	TGTGCCAGCAGCCAACCGGCTAGTACGAATGAGCAGTTCTTC	CASSQPASTNEQFF
NA	TRBD1	TRBV24-1	TRBJ1-2	TGTGCCACCAGTGACCCGGGACAGGGTGATGGCTACACCTTC	CATSDPGQGDGYTF
NA	NA	TRBV18	TRBJ1-1	TGTGCCAGCTCACCAGGGGCTCTGGAAACTGAAGCTTTCTTT	CASSPGALETEAFF
once	TRBD2	TRBV13	TRBJ2-7	TGTGCCAGCAACGAACTCCAGCGGGGGATAGGAGGCGAGCAGTACTTC	CASNELQRGIGGEQYF
NA	TRBD1	TRBV15	TRBJ2-6	TGTGCCACCAGCAGAAGACAGGGGGCGCAGACTGGGGCCAACGTCCTGACTTTC	CATSRRQGAQTGANVLTF
NA	NA	TRBV6-4	TRBJ2-1	TGTGCCAGCAGTGACGTGGGAGTTGGGGTTGATGAGCAGTTCTTC	CASSDVGVGVDEQFF
NA	NA	TRBV30	TRBJ1-1	TGTGCCTGGAATGGCATGAACACTGAAGCTTTCTTT	CAWNGMNTEAFF
NA	TRBD2	TRBV25-1	TRBJ2-1	TGTGCCAGCAGTGAATATACTAGCGGGGGCCGGCAAAAGTTCTTC	CASSEYTSGGRQKFF
NA	TRBD1	TRBV19	TRBJ1-5	TGTGCCAGTAGGACAGGGAATCAGTGCCAGCATTTT	CASRTGNQCQHF
NA	NA	TRBV18	TRBJ1-2	TGTGCCAGCTCCGCACAGGGAGAAATCAACTATGGCTACACCTTC	CASSAQGEINYGYTF
NA	TRBD2	TRBV28	TRBJ2-5	TGTGCCAGCAGTACCCCGGGGGGGAAAGAGACCCAGTACTTC	CASSTPGGKETQYF
NA	TRBD1	TRBV10-3	TRBJ1-1	TGTGCCATCAGGGAGGACAGGCAGACTGAAGCTTTCTTT	CAIREDRQTEAFF
few	NA	TRBV6-4	TRBJ1-5	TGTGCCAGCAGTGACTCTGCAGGGTCGCGGCCCCAGCATTTT	CASSDSAGSRPQHF
NA	TRBD2	TRBV6-5	TRBJ2-1	TGTGCCAGCACCGCCGGGGGGGGGCCTTACAATGAGCAGTTCTTC	CASTAGGGPYNEQFF
few	TRBD2	TRBV9	TRBJ2-1	TGTGCCAGCAGCAAAACCGGGACTAGCGGGAGTTCCTACAATGAGCAGTTCTTC	CASSKTGTSGSSYNEQFF
NA	TRBD1	TRBV10-1	TRBJ2-5	TGCGCCAGCAGAAAGGACAGGGGAGAGACCCAGTACTTC	CASRKDRGETQYF
NA	TRBD1	TRBV27	TRBJ1-4	TGTGCCAGCAGTTTTTCTATGGTGACAGGGGGCAATGAAAAACTGTTTTTT	CASSFSMVTGGNEKLFF
NA	NA	TRBV5-5	TRBJ1-2	TGTGCCAGCGCTTGGGTGGACTTTAACTATGGCTACACCTTC	CASAWVDFNYGYTF
NA	NA	TRBV7-2	TRBJ2-5	TGTGCCAGCAGCTGGGCCGGGACACAAGAGACCCAGTACTTC	CASSWAGTQETQYF
NA	TRBD1	TRBV18	TRBJ1-4	TGTGCCAGCTCACTCCGGACAGGACCTAATGAAAAACTGTTTTTT	CASSLRTGPNEKLFF
NA	TRBD2	TRBV5-8	TRBJ2-7	TGTGCCAGCAGCTCCCTTCTAGCGGGGATCACCTACGAGCAGTACTTC	CASSSLLAGITYEQYF
NA	TRBD1	TRBV5-1	TRBJ2-3	TGCGCCAGCAGCAAATCTGGGACAGGGGCGACAGATACGCAGTATTTT	CASSKSGTGATDTQYF
once	NA	TRBV3-1/TRBV3-2	TRBJ2-5	TGTGCCAGCAGCCCGGGATACCCCGAGGAGACCCAGTACTTC	CASSPGYPEETQYF
once	TRBD1	TRBV3-1/TRBV3-2	TRBJ2-2	TGTGCCAGCAGCAAGGACAGGCGCGGGGAGCTGTTTTTT	CASSKDRRGELFF
NA	TRBD1	TRBV28	TRBJ1-1	TGTGCCAGCAGTTTTGAGACAGGGAGCACTGAAGCTTTCTTT	CASSFETGSTEAFF
NA	NA	TRBV13	TRBJ2-7	TGTGCCAGCAGTAGGGGCGGGGATCTTTACGAGCAGTACTTC	CASSRGGDLYEQYF
few	TRBD1	TRBV2	TRBJ1-3	TGTGCCAGCAGCCCCGGGACAGGGGGTTCTGAAAACACCATATATTTT	CASSPGTGGSENTIYF
NA	TRBD1	TRBV29-1	TRBJ1-2	TGCAGCGTCGACACAGGACAGGATGTAAGAGGCGGCTACACCTTC	CSVDTGQDVRGGYTF
once	TRBD2	TRBV19	TRBJ2-7	TGTGCCAGTAGTACGACTAGCGGGGTCTACGAGCAGTACTTC	CASSTTSGVYEQYF
NA	TRBD1	TRBV3-1/TRBV3-2	TRBJ2-7	TGTGCCAGCACCACAGGGGCTTCCTACGAGCAGTACTTC	CASTTGASYEQYF
NA	TRBD1	TRBV5-6	TRBJ1-2	TGTGCCAGCATCACTGGGACAGGTCTCTATGGCTACACCTTC	CASITGTGLYGYTF
NA	TRBD1	TRBV6-2/TRBV6-3	TRBJ2-7	TGTGCCAGCAGTTACTCGATGGACAGGTTCAGCTCCTACGAGCAGTACTTC	CASSYSMDRFSSYEQYF
NA	NA	TRBV12-2	TRBJ1-2	TGTGCAAGTCGCTTAGGTGGAAAATTGGACAGACCCTATGGCTACACCTTC	CASRLGGKLDRPYGYTF
few	NA	TRBV13	TRBJ1-1	TGTGCCAGCAGCGCCAGGAACACTGAAGCTTTCTTT	CASSARNTEAFF
NA	NA	TRBV3-1/TRBV3-2	TRBJ1-1	TGTGCCAGCAGCCAAGTTACAGGGTGGGGTGAAGCTTTCTTT	CASSQVTGWGEAFF
NA	TRBD1	TRBV19	TRBJ1-5	TGTGCCAGTAATAGTAACTACAGGGGTGATTTGGTTCAGCCCCAGCATTTT	CASNSNYRGDLVQPQHF
NA	TRBD2	TRBV5-1	TRBJ2-2	TGCGCCAGCAGCGAGATAGCGGGAGGGAACACCGGGGAGCTGTTTTTT	CASSEIAGGNTGELFF
NA	TRBD2	TRBV4-1	TRBJ2-3	TGCGCCAGCAGCCAAACTAGCGGGGGGGCTGTAGATACGCAGTATTTT	CASSQTSGGAVDTQYF
NA	NA	TRBV6-5	TRBJ1-5	TGTGCCAGCAGTTACCAAACAGCTAGGGGCGAGCAGCCCCAGCATTTT	CASSYQTARGEQPQHF
NA	TRBD1	TRBV19	TRBJ1-6	TGTGCCAGTAGTATACGGCGAGGACAGGGGCATTCACCCCTCCACTTT	CASSIRRGQGHSPLHF